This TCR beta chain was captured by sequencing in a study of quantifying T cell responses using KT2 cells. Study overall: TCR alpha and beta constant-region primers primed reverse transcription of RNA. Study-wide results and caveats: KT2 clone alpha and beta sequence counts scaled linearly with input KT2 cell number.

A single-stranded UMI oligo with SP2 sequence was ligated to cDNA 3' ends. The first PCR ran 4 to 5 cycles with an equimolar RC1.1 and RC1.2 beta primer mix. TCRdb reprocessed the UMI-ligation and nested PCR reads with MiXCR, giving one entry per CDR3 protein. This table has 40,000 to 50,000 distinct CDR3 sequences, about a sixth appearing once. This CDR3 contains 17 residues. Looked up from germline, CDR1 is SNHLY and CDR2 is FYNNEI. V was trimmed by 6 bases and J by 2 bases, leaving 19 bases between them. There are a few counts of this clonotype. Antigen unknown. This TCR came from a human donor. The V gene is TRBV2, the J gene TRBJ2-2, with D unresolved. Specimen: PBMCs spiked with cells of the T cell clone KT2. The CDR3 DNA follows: TGTGCCAGCAGAAATAGACTCGATCGCCCAAACACCGGGGAGCTGTTTTTT. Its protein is CASRNRLDRPNTGELFF.